Below, 24 T cell receptor beta chains from the same sample are listed, as sequenced in a study of blood T cell repertoires in COVID-19. Assay used: immunoSEQ multiplex PCR; TCRdb lists only in-frame clones, some missing. The repertoire holds roughly 150,000 clones, with 84% as singletons. The sequenced sample consisted of peripheral blood. The receptors originated from an elderly woman with COVID-19, enrolled during active disease.

The rearrangement uses TRBV5-1 and TRBJ1-3, with D unresolved. The CDR3 sequence is 14 residues long. Trimming removed 0 bases from V and 8 bases from J, with 12 bases in between. Germline V lookup: CDR1 SGHRS, CDR2 YFSETQ. This CDR3 reads CASSLAGGSDTIYF. CDR3 bases: TGCGCCAGCAGCTTGGCGGGTGGATCAGACACCATATATTTT.

This chain uses TRBV4-1 with TRBJ2-5; 13 nucleotides line up with TRBD2. There are 16 residues in the CDR3. Germline CDR1 reads MGHRA; CDR2 reads YSYEKL. J gave up 5 bases and V 3 bases, and 6 bases lay outside the gene matches. CDR3: CASSQRTSGSGETQYF. Written as DNA, the CDR3 is TGCGCCAGCAGCCAGCGGACTAGCGGGAGCGGGGAGACCCAGTACTTC.

V is TRBV4-3 and J is TRBJ2-5; TRBD2 agrees at 7 bases. The V gene's germline CDR1 is LGHNA and CDR2 YSLEER. Trimming removed 0 bases from V and 7 bases from J; junction bases left unmatched: 11. There are 16 residues in the CDR3. The DNA of the CDR3 is TGCGCCAGCAGCCAAGATAGGTGGTCAGGGAGGGGGACCCAGTACTTC. The encoded protein is CASSQDRWSGRGTQYF.

The V and J genes are TRBV7-9 and TRBJ2-7; 11 positions match TRBD1. This CDR3 spans 14 amino acids. The germline V gene has CDR1 SEHNR and CDR2 FQNEAQ (reference sequence). Unmatched junction bases numbered 4, after V lost 5 bases and J lost 4 bases. CDR3 amino acids: CASSPGTGGYEQYF. The CDR3 DNA reads TGTGCCAGCAGCCCTGGGACAGGGGGTTACGAGCAGTACTTC.

The V gene is TRBV28, the J gene TRBJ2-1, with TRBD1 as a possible D gene (6 bases). CDR1 is MDHEN and CDR2 is SYDVKM in the germline V gene. Trimming shortened V by 10 bases and J by 5 bases, and 15 bases separated the two germline ends. The CDR3 covers 13 residues. CDR3 in amino acids: CAIQGGGNNEQFF. In DNA form, the CDR3 reads TGTGCCATACAGGGTGGGGGAAACAATGAGCAGTTCTTC.

This clone was counted only a few times. The chain recombines TRBV6-1 with TRBJ1-1; D remains ambiguous. The CDR3 loop spans 13 amino acids. The V gene lost 0 bases and the J gene lost 4 bases, with 6 bases spanning the gap. Germline CDR1 reads MNHNS; CDR2 reads SASEGT. CDR3 loop: CASSEAPGTEAFF. As DNA, the CDR3 is TGTGCCAGCAGTGAAGCCCCGGGCACTGAAGCTTTCTTT.

CDR3 protein: CASSPGGYRSYEQYF. In DNA, the CDR3 is TGTGCCAGCAGTCCAGGGGGGTACCGCTCCTACGAGCAGTACTTC. V usage is TRBV2 and J usage is TRBJ2-7; D possibly corresponds to TRBD1 (7 bases). The V end was cut by 5 bases, the J end by 0 bases, with 14 bases between. The CDR3 consists of 15 residues. The germline gives CDR1 SNHLY, CDR2 FYNNEI.

The chain combines TRBV7-3 with TRBJ2-5; tentatively, D is TRBD2 (6 bases). The CDR3 contains 13 residues. Trimming took 3 bases from V and 6 from J, leaving 11 bases between them. In germline, CDR1 is SGHTA, CDR2 FQGTGA. CDR3: CASSFGGLKTQYF. DNA of the CDR3: TGTGCCAGCAGCTTCGGGGGTTTGAAGACCCAGTACTTC. Variable domain in full (rest from reference TRBV7-3 and TRBJ2-5): GAGVSQTPSNKVTEKGKYVELRCDPISGHTALYWYRQSLGQGPEFLIYFQGTGAADDSGLPNDRFFAVRPEGSVSTLKIQRTERGDSAVYLCASSFGGLKTQYFGPGTRLLVL.

V and J are TRBV24-1 and TRBJ2-2; possible D gene TRBD1, 7 bases. Germline-derived CDR1 and CDR2 are KGHDR and SFDVKD. Between the trimmed V and J ends, which lost 4 bases and 4 bases, there was a span of 24 bases. The CDR3 is 19 residues long. The CDR3 bases are TGTGCCACCAGTGAACTTGCGGGGATAACAGGGGACGGCACCGGGGAGCTGTTTTTT. This encodes CATSELAGITGDGTGELFF.

As DNA, the CDR3 is TGTGCCATCCGCCCGGACAGGACAGATACGCAGTATTTT. Amino acid sequence: CAIRPDRTDTQYF. This sequence joins TRBV10-3 and TRBJ2-3, with 7 bases aligning to TRBD1. CDR1 is ENHRY, CDR2 SYGVKD, per germline. V trimming: 8 bases; J trimming: 3 bases; junction bases outside the gene matches: 5. The CDR3 has 13 residues.

V usage is TRBV7-9 and J usage is TRBJ2-3, with D maybe TRBD1 (6 bases). With 6 bases removed from V and 2 bases from J, the gap between germline ends came to 15 bases. CDR1 is SEHNR, CDR2 FQNEAQ, per germline (reference sequence). This CDR3 contains 15 residues. The CDR3 is CASSRPDRFTDTQYF. The CDR3 region has the DNA TGTGCCAGCAGTCGGCCCGACAGGTTCACAGATACGCAGTATTTT.

This chain joins TRBV28 and TRBJ1-5; a possible D gene is TRBD1 (6 bases). The V and J ends lost 5 bases and 10 bases respectively, with 9 bases between them. The CDR3 loop spans 11 amino acids. Germline CDR1 is MDHEN and CDR2 is SYDVKM. The chain's CDR3 is CASSQGSPQHF. In DNA form, the CDR3 reads TGTGCCAGCAGTCAGGGGTCACCCCAGCATTTT.

This clone was observed at least ten times. The chain uses TRBV18 and TRBJ1-5, with TRBD1 matching 12 bases. Germline-derived CDR1 and CDR2 are KGHSH and LQKENI. The CDR3 is 16 residues long. V lost 6 bases, J lost 0 bases, and 3 bases stayed unmatched. The CDR3 here is CASSGQGATSNQPQHF. The CDR3 bases are TGTGCCAGCTCGGGACAGGGGGCGACTAGCAATCAGCCCCAGCATTTT.

The chain carries TRBV7-9 and TRBJ2-7; 8 bases are shared with TRBD2. CDR1 SEHNR and CDR2 FQNEAQ come from the germline V gene (reference sequence). V was clipped by 4 bases and J by 2 bases; unmatched bases: 16. This CDR3 spans 18 amino acids. The CDR3 here is CASSSPGSPGGQAYEQYF. Here the CDR3 DNA reads TGTGCCAGCAGCTCCCCGGGGTCTCCGGGAGGGCAAGCCTACGAGCAGTACTTC.

As DNA, the CDR3 is TGTGCCAGCAGCATTCTTCGCGGGAGGGCGGTGAATACGCAGTATTTT. Translated: CASSILRGRAVNTQYF. The chain joins TRBV13 to TRBJ2-3; 9 positions agree with TRBD2. Per the germline V gene, CDR1 is PRHDT and CDR2 is FYEKMQ (reference sequence). This CDR3 contains 16 residues. After removal of 5 bases from V and 7 bases from J, the junction contained 13 bases not matched to a gene.

This clone was found once. The chain recombines TRBV21-1 with TRBJ2-2; the D call of TRBD1 is as the table states it, not checked on the DNA. TRBV21-1 is tagged as a pseudogene. The CDR3 consists of 15 residues. The CDR3 protein is CASPQGQGSTGELFF. CDR3 DNA sequence: TGTGCCAGCCCCCAAGGACAGGGGTCCACCGGGGAGCTGTTTTTT.

This chain links TRBV7-2 with TRBJ1-2; 7 bases match TRBD1. The V and J ends lost 5 bases and 6 bases, in that order; junction bases with no gene match: 6. Germline CDR1 and CDR2: SGHTA and FQGNSA. The CDR3 totals 13 residues. The CDR3 loop reads CASSANRGDGYTF. CDR3 bases: TGTGCCAGCAGCGCAAACAGGGGAGATGGCTACACCTTC.

The genes are TRBV4-1 and TRBJ2-7, with 10 positions matching TRBD2. The CDR3 loop spans 16 amino acids. The V and J ends lost 0 bases and 6 bases, in that order; junction bases with no gene match: 8. Germline V CDR1 and CDR2: MGHRA, YSYEKL. CDR3 residues: CASSQEASGGAPEQYF. CDR3 DNA sequence: TGCGCCAGCAGCCAAGAGGCAAGCGGGGGGGCCCCCGAGCAGTACTTC.

The rearrangement links TRBV5-6 to TRBJ2-3, with D uncertain. With 4 bases removed from V and 2 bases from J, the gap between germline ends came to 8 bases. This CDR3 spans 13 amino acids. CDR1 SGHDT and CDR2 YYEEEE come from the germline V gene. CDR3 in DNA: TGTGCCAGCAGCCCAACACACACAGATACGCAGTATTTT. Encoded protein: CASSPTHTDTQYF.

This chain uses TRBV19 with TRBJ2-4, with D perhaps matching TRBD2 (5 bases). V lost 4 bases and J 4 bases, leaving 14 bases between the germline ends. Germline assignment: CDR1 LNHDA and CDR2 SQIVND (reference sequence). The CDR3 is 15 residues long. This chain's CDR3 is CASSTAGQIKNIQYF. CDR3 DNA: TGTGCCAGTAGTACGGCGGGCCAGATAAAAAACATTCAGTACTTC.

V and J are TRBV10-2 and TRBJ1-1, with 7 bases matching TRBD1. Germline V lookup: CDR1 WSHSY, CDR2 SAAADI. This CDR3 is 17 amino acids long. V trimming: 4 bases; J trimming: 3 bases; junction bases outside the gene matches: 14. CDR3 sequence reads: CASSGYTGVKRDTEAFF. In DNA, the CDR3 is TGCGCCAGCAGTGGGTATACAGGGGTAAAAAGGGACACTGAAGCTTTCTTT.

V and J are TRBV10-3 and TRBJ2-3; 9 bases are shared with TRBD1. Per germline, CDR1 ENHRY and CDR2 SYGVKD. Trimming took 6 bases from V and 6 from J; bases not matched to a gene: 16. CDR3 size: 17 residues. The chain's CDR3 is CAISRLGTGSKTDTQYF. DNA of the CDR3: TGTGCCATCAGCCGTCTCGGGACAGGGAGCAAAACGGATACGCAGTATTTT.

This clone has only one observation. CDR3 DNA sequence: TGTGCCAGCCGTCGGGGGGAACAGTTCTATGGCTACACCTTC. This codes for CASRRGEQFYGYTF. V and J are TRBV19 and TRBJ1-2, with D tentatively TRBD1 (5 bases). This CDR3 is built from 14 residues. CDR1 LNHDA and CDR2 SQIVND come from the germline V gene (reference sequence). V dropped 9 bases and J dropped 4 bases, with 18 bases sitting between them. The full variable domain, rest sourced from reference TRBV19 and TRBJ1-2, is DGGITQSPKYLFRKEGQNVTLSCEQNLNHDAMYWYRQDPGQGLRLIYYSQIVNDFQKGDIAEGYSVSREKKESFPLTVTSAQKNPTAFYLCASRRGEQFYGYTFGSGTRLTVV.

The rearrangement joins TRBV27 to TRBJ1-6; 8 bases match TRBD1. This CDR3 spans 16 amino acids. Trimming took 7 bases from V and 2 from J; bases not matched to a gene: 7. Germline CDR1 reads MNHEY; CDR2 reads SMNVEV (reference sequence). CDR3 amino acids: CASTNADRAYNSPLHF. In DNA, the CDR3 is TGTGCCAGCACCAATGCGGACAGGGCCTATAATTCACCCCTCCACTTT.